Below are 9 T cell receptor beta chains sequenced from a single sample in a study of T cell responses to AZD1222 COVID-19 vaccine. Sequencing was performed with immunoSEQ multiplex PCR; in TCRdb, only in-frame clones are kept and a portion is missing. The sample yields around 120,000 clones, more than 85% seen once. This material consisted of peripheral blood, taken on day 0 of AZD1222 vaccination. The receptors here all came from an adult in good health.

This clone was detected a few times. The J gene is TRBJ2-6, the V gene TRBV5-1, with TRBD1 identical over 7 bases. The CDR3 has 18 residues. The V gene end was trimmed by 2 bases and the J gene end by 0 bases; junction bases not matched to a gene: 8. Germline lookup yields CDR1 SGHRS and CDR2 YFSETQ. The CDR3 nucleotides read TGCGCCAGCAGCTTTGAGGCGACAGGGCCCTCTGGGGCCAACGTCCTGACTTTC. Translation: CASSFEATGPSGANVLTF. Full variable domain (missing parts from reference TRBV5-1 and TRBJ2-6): KAGVTQTPRYLIKTRGQQVTLSCSPISGHRSVSWYQQTPGQGLQFLFEYFSETQRNKGNFPGRFSGRQFSNSRSEMNVSTLELGDSALYLCASSFEATGPSGANVLTFGAGSRLTVL.

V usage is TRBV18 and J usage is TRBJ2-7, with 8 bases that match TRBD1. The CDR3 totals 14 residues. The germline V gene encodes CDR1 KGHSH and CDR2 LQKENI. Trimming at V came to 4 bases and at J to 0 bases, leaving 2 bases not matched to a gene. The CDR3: CASSRQGSSYEQYF. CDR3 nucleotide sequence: TGTGCCAGCTCACGACAGGGGAGCTCCTACGAGCAGTACTTC.

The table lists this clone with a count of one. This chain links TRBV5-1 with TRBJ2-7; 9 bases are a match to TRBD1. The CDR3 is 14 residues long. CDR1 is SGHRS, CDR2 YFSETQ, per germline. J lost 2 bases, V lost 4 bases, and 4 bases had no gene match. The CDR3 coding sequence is TGCGCCAGCAGCATCGGGACAGGGACCTACGAGCAGTACTTC. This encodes CASSIGTGTYEQYF.

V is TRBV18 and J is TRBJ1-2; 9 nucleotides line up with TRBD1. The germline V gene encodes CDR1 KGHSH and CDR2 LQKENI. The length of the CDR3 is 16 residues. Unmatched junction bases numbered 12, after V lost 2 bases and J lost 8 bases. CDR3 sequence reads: CASSPSTGQGSDGYTF. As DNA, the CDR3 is TGTGCCAGCTCACCATCCACGGGACAGGGATCGGACGGCTACACCTTC.

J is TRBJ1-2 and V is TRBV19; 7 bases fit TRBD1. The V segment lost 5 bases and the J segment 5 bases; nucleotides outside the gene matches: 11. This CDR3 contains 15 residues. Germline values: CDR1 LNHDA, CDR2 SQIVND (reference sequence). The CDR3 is CASSAMTGSEYGYTF. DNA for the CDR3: TGTGCCAGTAGTGCGATGACAGGGAGCGAGTATGGCTACACCTTC.

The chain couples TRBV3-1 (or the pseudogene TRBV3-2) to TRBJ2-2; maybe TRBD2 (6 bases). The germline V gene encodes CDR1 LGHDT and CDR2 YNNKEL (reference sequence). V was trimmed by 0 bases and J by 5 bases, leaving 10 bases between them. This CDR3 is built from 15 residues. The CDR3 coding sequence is TGTGCCAGCAGCCAAGAAGTAGGAGGGACCGGGGAGCTGTTTTTT. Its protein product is CASSQEVGGTGELFF.

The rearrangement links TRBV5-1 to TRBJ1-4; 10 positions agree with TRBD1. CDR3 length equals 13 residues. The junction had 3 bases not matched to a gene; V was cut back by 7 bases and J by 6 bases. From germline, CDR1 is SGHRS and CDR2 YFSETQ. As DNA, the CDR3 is TGCGCCAGCGGACAGGGGGAGGATGAAAAACTGTTTTTT. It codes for CASGQGEDEKLFF.

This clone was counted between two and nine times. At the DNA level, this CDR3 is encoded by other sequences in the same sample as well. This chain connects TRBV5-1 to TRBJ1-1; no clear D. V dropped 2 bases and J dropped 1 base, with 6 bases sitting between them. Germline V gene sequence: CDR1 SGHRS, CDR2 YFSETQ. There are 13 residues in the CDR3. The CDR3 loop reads CASSFQQNTEAFF. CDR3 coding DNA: TGCGCCAGCAGCTTTCAGCAGAACACTGAAGCTTTCTTT.

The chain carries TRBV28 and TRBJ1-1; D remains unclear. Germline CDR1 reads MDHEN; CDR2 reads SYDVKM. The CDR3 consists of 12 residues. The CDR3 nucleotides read TGTGCACTGGGTATGCTGGGTGGGGAAGCTTTCTTT. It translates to CALGMLGGEAFF.